The sequence of this T cell receptor (delta chain) was determined in a study of delta chains in infants with herpesvirus infections. Gamma-chain- and delta-chain-specific primers converted PBMC RNA into TCR cDNA. TCRdb reprocessed the RT-PCR reads using CATT. This table has under 2,000 delta-chain clones, 28% appearing once. In this sample, this clone is medium-sized (0.01 to 0.1%). In the same sample, other DNA sequences code for this CDR3. Germline assignment: CDR1 GEAIGNYY and CDR2 EKD. The CDR3 totals 19 residues. After removal of 0 bases from V and 0 bases from J, the junction contained 9 bases not matched to a gene.

The receptor was isolated from a human donor who was a Ugandan infant, either HIV-exposed or HIV-unexposed (not recorded which). The input for sequencing was peripheral blood, taken at time point 3 of longitudinal follow-up. The chain uses TRDV2 and TRDJ1, with 13 positions matching TRDD3. CDR3 protein: CACDTVDWGIRGYTDKLIF. The CDR3 DNA is TGTGCCTGTGACACCGTAGACTGGGGGATACGTGGGTACACCGATAAACTCATCTTT.